The clone carrying this T cell receptor (beta chain) was seen just once. Its matching antigen is unknown. Via MiXCR, TCRdb re-called the 5' RACE reads, giving one row per CDR3 protein. The sample holds about 500,000 distinct CDR3 sequences, about 15% seen once. This entry is derived from a study of T cells after yellow fever vaccination. CDR3 length: 14 residues. Germline CDR1 is SGDLS and CDR2 is YYNGEE. Trimming pared 2 bases from V and 3 bases from J, leaving 10 bases between. General observations from the study: Clones from primary vaccination mostly reappeared after the booster (roughly 95% CD4, about 88% CD8).

This TCR came from a young man who received the YFV17D yellow fever vaccine. This chain links TRBV9 with TRBJ2-3; D is perhaps TRBD1 (5 bases). The sample here was PBMCs, taken around 5 days after the first yellow fever vaccination. CDR3 sequence: CASSVAGLTDTQYF. DNA of the CDR3: TGTGCCAGCAGCGTGGCAGGGCTGACAGATACGCAGTATTTT.